Listed below are T cell receptor beta chains from one sample, sequenced in a study of CD8 T cells in ankylosing spondylitis. TCRdb ran MiXCR on the 5' RACE reads and lists one entry per CDR3 protein. The sample contains approximately 550,000 distinct CDR3 sequences, approximately 12% of which appear only once. The specimen was blood, either unsorted or a sorted T cell fraction (not recorded which). Source of these receptors: a male donor with ankylosing spondylitis. Each CDR3 is given with its conserved first and last residue. Fields, in order: clone size, J gene, V gene, D gene, CDR3 protein, CDR3 DNA. D genes are given only for firm matches. Rows may omit the clone size; those that give it use once, few, many or a size class.

clone size: few
J gene: TRBJ2-7
V gene: TRBV27
D gene: TRBD1
CDR3 protein: CASSSPQGARVQEQYF
CDR3 DNA: TGTGCCAGCAGTTCCCCCCAGGGGGCCAGGGTCCAAGAGCAGTACTTC

clone size: few
J gene: TRBJ2-1
V gene: TRBV11-2
D gene: -
CDR3 protein: CASSPPSGASYNEQFF
CDR3 DNA: TGTGCCAGCAGCCCACCCTCGGGAGCCTCCTACAATGAGCAGTTCTTC

clone size: -
J gene: TRBJ1-5
V gene: TRBV12-3/TRBV12-4
D gene: -
CDR3 protein: CASSLYGADNQPQHF
CDR3 DNA: TGTGCCAGCAGTTTATACGGGGCTGACAATCAGCCCCAGCATTTT

clone size: few
J gene: TRBJ2-3
V gene: TRBV20-1
D gene: TRBD2
CDR3 protein: CSAILAGAFRSIDTQYF
CDR3 DNA: TGCAGTGCTATACTAGCGGGAGCATTTCGGAGTATAGATACGCAGTATTTT

clone size: few
J gene: TRBJ2-1
V gene: TRBV9
D gene: -
CDR3 protein: CASSQGAVLSYNEQFF
CDR3 DNA: TGTGCCAGCAGCCAAGGAGCAGTCCTCTCCTACAATGAGCAGTTCTTC

clone size: -
J gene: TRBJ2-5
V gene: TRBV18
D gene: -
CDR3 protein: CASSPQSNRQETQYF
CDR3 DNA: TGTGCCAGCTCACCACAGTCAAACAGACAAGAGACCCAGTACTTC

clone size: -
J gene: TRBJ1-6
V gene: TRBV4-2
D gene: TRBD1
CDR3 protein: CASSQGAGQGRSPLHF
CDR3 DNA: TGTGCCAGCAGCCAAGGTGCGGGACAGGGGAGGTCACCCCTCCACTTT

clone size: -
J gene: TRBJ2-7
V gene: TRBV11-2
D gene: -
CDR3 protein: CASSSWLAPYEQYF
CDR3 DNA: TGTGCCAGCAGTTCATGGCTAGCTCCCTACGAGCAGTACTTC

clone size: many
J gene: TRBJ1-1
V gene: TRBV12-3/TRBV12-4
D gene: TRBD1
CDR3 protein: CASISGTGDLMNTEAFF
CDR3 DNA: TGTGCCAGCATATCCGGGACAGGGGACCTAATGAACACTGAAGCTTTCTTT

clone size: -
J gene: TRBJ2-3
V gene: TRBV14
D gene: -
CDR3 protein: CASSPRLAPPDTQYF
CDR3 DNA: TGTGCCAGCAGCCCCAGACTGGCCCCTCCAGATACGCAGTATTTT

clone size: few
J gene: TRBJ1-1
V gene: TRBV24-1
D gene: -
CDR3 protein: CATSGTDNIEAFF
CDR3 DNA: TGTGCCACCAGTGGGACAGACAACATTGAAGCTTTCTTT

clone size: few
J gene: TRBJ2-7
V gene: TRBV15
D gene: TRBD1
CDR3 protein: CATSRGRGRGYEQYF
CDR3 DNA: TGTGCCACCAGCAGAGGCCGGGGCAGGGGGTACGAGCAGTACTTC

clone size: -
J gene: TRBJ1-1
V gene: TRBV5-1
D gene: TRBD1
CDR3 protein: CASGTGDGSTEAFF
CDR3 DNA: TGCGCCAGCGGCACAGGGGACGGGAGCACTGAAGCTTTCTTT

clone size: few
J gene: TRBJ2-1
V gene: TRBV5-1
D gene: TRBD2
CDR3 protein: CASSHREGRGYEQFF
CDR3 DNA: TGCGCCAGCAGCCACCGGGAGGGCCGCGGGTATGAGCAGTTCTTC

clone size: -
J gene: TRBJ2-1
V gene: TRBV20-1
D gene: -
CDR3 protein: CSASPFTTRGQDLSYNEQFF
CDR3 DNA: TGCAGTGCTAGCCCTTTCACCACGCGGGGGCAAGACCTATCCTACAATGAGCAGTTCTTC

clone size: -
J gene: TRBJ2-4
V gene: TRBV7-2
D gene: TRBD1
CDR3 protein: CASSPRTGLAKNIQYF
CDR3 DNA: TGTGCCAGCAGCCCCCGGACAGGGCTAGCCAAAAACATTCAGTACTTC

clone size: -
J gene: TRBJ1-5
V gene: TRBV29-1
D gene: -
CDR3 protein: CSVGVLGDQPQHF
CDR3 DNA: TGCAGCGTTGGTGTACTGGGGGATCAGCCCCAGCATTTT

clone size: few
J gene: TRBJ2-3
V gene: TRBV20-1
D gene: -
CDR3 protein: CSARGQGGNTQYF
CDR3 DNA: TGCAGTGCTAGAGGACAGGGAGGGAATACGCAGTATTTT

clone size: few
J gene: TRBJ2-1
V gene: TRBV12-3/TRBV12-4
D gene: TRBD2
CDR3 protein: CASKKNGLGGMDEQFF
CDR3 DNA: TGTGCCAGCAAGAAGAACGGACTAGGAGGGATGGATGAGCAGTTCTTC

clone size: many
J gene: TRBJ1-5
V gene: TRBV20-1
D gene: -
CDR3 protein: CSARDSVGNQPQHF
CDR3 DNA: TGCAGTGCTAGAGATTCGGTGGGCAATCAGCCCCAGCATTTT

clone size: few
J gene: TRBJ2-7
V gene: TRBV20-1
D gene: TRBD2
CDR3 protein: CSAERGDGPNEQYF
CDR3 DNA: TGCAGTGCTGAACGGGGGGACGGTCCCAACGAGCAGTACTTC

clone size: many
J gene: TRBJ1-4
V gene: TRBV29-1
D gene: TRBD1
CDR3 protein: CSASGTDNEKLFF
CDR3 DNA: TGCAGCGCCTCCGGGACAGATAATGAAAAACTGTTTTTT

clone size: -
J gene: TRBJ2-1
V gene: TRBV10-1
D gene: -
CDR3 protein: CASSPRKGGGNEQFF
CDR3 DNA: TGCGCCAGCAGTCCTAGGAAAGGAGGCGGCAATGAGCAGTTCTTC

clone size: many
J gene: TRBJ2-3
V gene: TRBV27
D gene: -
CDR3 protein: CASKKAGDRYEDTQYF
CDR3 DNA: TGTGCCAGCAAAAAGGCGGGGGACAGGTATGAAGATACGCAGTATTTT

clone size: many
J gene: TRBJ2-3
V gene: TRBV20-1
D gene: -
CDR3 protein: CSEGGARADTQYF
CDR3 DNA: TGCAGTGAAGGGGGAGCGAGGGCAGATACGCAGTATTTT

clone size: few
J gene: TRBJ1-2
V gene: TRBV6-1
D gene: -
CDR3 protein: CASTPPGSQFYGYTF
CDR3 DNA: TGTGCCAGCACCCCGCCGGGAAGCCAATTCTATGGCTACACCTTC

clone size: few
J gene: TRBJ2-5
V gene: TRBV20-1
D gene: TRBD2
CDR3 protein: CSAPTSAQETQYF
CDR3 DNA: TGCAGTGCACCGACTAGCGCCCAAGAGACCCAGTACTTC

clone size: few
J gene: TRBJ1-1
V gene: TRBV29-1
D gene: -
CDR3 protein: CSVDGGGAEAFF
CDR3 DNA: TGCAGCGTCGACGGGGGAGGTGCTGAAGCTTTCTTT

clone size: -
J gene: TRBJ1-5
V gene: TRBV4-1
D gene: -
CDR3 protein: CASSLGQINQPQHF
CDR3 DNA: TGCGCCAGCAGCCTAGGACAGATTAATCAGCCCCAGCATTTT

clone size: many
J gene: TRBJ1-1
V gene: TRBV10-3
D gene: TRBD1
CDR3 protein: CAISAADRAPEAFF
CDR3 DNA: TGTGCCATCAGTGCGGCCGACAGGGCACCTGAAGCTTTCTTT

clone size: -
J gene: TRBJ2-7
V gene: TRBV15
D gene: -
CDR3 protein: CATSRAPVLGEEQYF
CDR3 DNA: TGTGCCACCAGCAGAGCCCCGGTGCTAGGAGAAGAGCAGTACTTC

clone size: few
J gene: TRBJ2-1
V gene: TRBV9
D gene: -
CDR3 protein: CASSRGIRSYNEQFF
CDR3 DNA: TGTGCCAGCAGCCGGGGCATTCGGTCCTACAATGAGCAGTTCTTC

clone size: many
J gene: TRBJ2-3
V gene: TRBV12-3/TRBV12-4
D gene: -
CDR3 protein: CASSLAASDTQYF
CDR3 DNA: TGTGCCAGCAGTTTAGCCGCATCAGATACGCAGTATTTT

clone size: few
J gene: TRBJ2-3
V gene: TRBV10-3
D gene: TRBD2
CDR3 protein: CAISESVGGGGPNTQYF
CDR3 DNA: TGTGCCATCAGTGAGTCAGTTGGTGGGGGAGGGCCGAATACGCAGTATTTT

clone size: -
J gene: TRBJ2-1
V gene: TRBV20-1
D gene: TRBD1
CDR3 protein: CSARDRGTLSSYNEQFF
CDR3 DNA: TGCAGTGCTCGGGACAGGGGGACCCTAAGCTCCTACAATGAGCAGTTCTTC

clone size: many
J gene: TRBJ1-1
V gene: TRBV25-1
D gene: -
CDR3 protein: CASSVSSAQNTEAFF
CDR3 DNA: TGTGCCAGCAGTGTATCAAGCGCCCAGAACACTGAAGCTTTCTTT

clone size: many
J gene: TRBJ2-1
V gene: TRBV5-1
D gene: TRBD2
CDR3 protein: CASSQGLAGTYNEQFF
CDR3 DNA: TGCGCCAGCAGCCAGGGACTAGCGGGAACCTACAATGAGCAGTTCTTC

clone size: few
J gene: TRBJ2-3
V gene: TRBV15
D gene: -
CDR3 protein: CATSRGGGEGTDTQYF
CDR3 DNA: TGTGCCACCAGCAGAGGAGGGGGAGAGGGCACAGATACGCAGTATTTT

clone size: -
J gene: TRBJ2-1
V gene: TRBV5-1
D gene: TRBD2
CDR3 protein: CASSLDVGGGLSEQFF
CDR3 DNA: TGCGCCAGCAGCTTGGACGTCGGGGGAGGGCTCAGTGAGCAGTTCTTC

clone size: many
J gene: TRBJ2-3
V gene: TRBV14
D gene: -
CDR3 protein: CASSQDSNTDTQYF
CDR3 DNA: TGTGCCAGCAGCCAAGACAGTAACACAGATACGCAGTATTTT

clone size: many
J gene: TRBJ2-2
V gene: TRBV20-1
D gene: TRBD2
CDR3 protein: CSALAGGPSGELFF
CDR3 DNA: TGCAGTGCTCTAGCGGGAGGGCCCTCCGGGGAGCTGTTTTTT

clone size: few
J gene: TRBJ1-1
V gene: TRBV19
D gene: -
CDR3 protein: CASRDSFMNTEAFF
CDR3 DNA: TGTGCCAGTAGGGACAGCTTCATGAACACTGAAGCTTTCTTT